A single sample is the source of the 18 T cell receptor beta chains below, sequenced in a study of beta chain features in type 1 diabetes. Of the isolated RNA, all was reverse transcribed, and so the sequenced material was expressed TCRB transcripts. TCRdb's table, derived via immunoSEQ multiplex PCR, lists solely in-frame clones and lacks some. The sample yields about 240,000 clones, about 30% seen once. Sequenced: central memory CD4+ T cells from blood. All receptors come from a man younger than 45 in good health.

This clone was counted a single time. The rearrangement joins TRBV10-3 to TRBJ1-5; 7 nucleotides align to TRBD1. CDR1 and CDR2 (germline): ENHRY, SYGVKD. The CDR3 contains 14 residues. V was clipped by 3 bases and J by 6 bases; unmatched bases: 5. The CDR3 reads CAISDAGGAQPQHF. In DNA, the CDR3 is TGTGCCATCAGTGATGCAGGGGGGGCTCAGCCCCAGCATTTT.

This clone was counted only a few times. This rearrangement joins TRBV6-5 to TRBJ2-1; D possibly corresponds to TRBD2 (5 bases). The ends were cut back, 4 bases at V and 5 bases at J, with 18 bases in the middle. CDR3 length equals 16 residues. Germline lookup yields CDR1 MNHEY and CDR2 SVGAGI. CDR3 nucleotide sequence: TGTGCCAGCAGTTCCCGTGGGGAGTTCGGCAACAATGAGCAGTTCTTC. It encodes CASSSRGEFGNNEQFF.

This clone was seen a handful of times. The chain links TRBV25-1 to TRBJ2-3, with 14 bases fitting TRBD2. V gave up 4 bases and J gave up 3 bases; unmatched junction bases: 6. The germline gives CDR1 MGHDK, CDR2 SYGVNS. This CDR3 region has 17 residues. CDR3 sequence (DNA): TGTGCCAGCAGTGCAGGGACTAGCGGGAGTTTGACAGATACGCAGTATTTT. Translating it yields CASSAGTSGSLTDTQYF.

This clone was seen many times. This chain connects TRBV4-2 to TRBJ2-5; D not certain. V was cut by 5 bases and J by 5 bases, with 9 bases left in between. There are 12 residues in the CDR3. Germline values: CDR1 LGHNA, CDR2 YNFKEQ. Written as DNA, the CDR3 is TGTGCCAGCAGCTACAACCTCGAGACCCAGTACTTC. It encodes CASSYNLETQYF.

This clone came up a few times. The chain has TRBV4-1 and TRBJ2-5, with a tentative D call TRBD2 (5 bases). The CDR3 length is 15 residues. V was cut by 0 bases and J by 0 bases, with 8 bases left in between. Per germline, CDR1 MGHRA and CDR2 YSYEKL. This CDR3 reads CASSQDKADQETQYF. Written as DNA, the CDR3 is TGCGCCAGCAGCCAAGATAAAGCGGACCAAGAGACCCAGTACTTC.

The J gene is TRBJ2-1, the V gene TRBV7-2, with D possibly being TRBD2 (5 bases). The CDR3 spans 13 residues. V was cut by 1 base and J by 6 bases, with 7 bases left in between. CDR1 is SGHTA, CDR2 FQGNSA, per germline. CDR3 nucleotides: TGTGCCAGCAGCTTAGAGCGGATCAATGAGCAGTTCTTC. It codes for CASSLERINEQFF.

The V gene is TRBV18, the J gene TRBJ2-1; D may be TRBD1 or TRBD2 (5 bases each). Per germline, CDR1 KGHSH and CDR2 LQKENI. The CDR3 is made up of 12 amino acids. With 0 bases removed from V and 15 bases from J, the gap between germline ends came to 12 bases. The CDR3 loop reads CASSPPMGEWFF. The CDR3 DNA sequence: TGTGCCAGCTCACCACCGATGGGGGAGTGGTTCTTC.

This clone was recorded a few times. This rearrangement joins TRBV19 to TRBJ1-1; D unresolved. Trimming left V 8 bases short and J 3 bases short, with 10 bases between. The CDR3 runs 12 residues. CDR1 LNHDA and CDR2 SQIVND come from the germline V gene (reference sequence). CDR3 DNA: TGTGCCAGTTCCGAGGAACACACTGAAGCTTTCTTT. Protein product: CASSEEHTEAFF.

A few counts support this clone. CDR3 sequence: CASSEVGLGRGDDTQYF. The DNA for the CDR3 is TGTGCCAGCAGTGAAGTAGGACTAGGGAGAGGGGACGATACGCAGTATTTT. V usage is TRBV2 and J usage is TRBJ2-3; TRBD2 matches at 7 bases. CDR3 length: 17 amino acids. Trimming removed 1 base from V and 6 bases from J; junction bases left unmatched: 13. Germline values: CDR1 SNHLY, CDR2 FYNNEI.

This clone was detected ten times or more. Other DNA sequences in this specimen translate into the identical CDR3. The chain is built from TRBV29-1 and TRBJ2-2, with 7 bases that match TRBD2. Germline V gene lookup returns CDR1 SQVTM and CDR2 ANQGSEA. The CDR3 spans 14 residues. Germline trimming cut 4 bases from V and 3 bases from J; bases unmatched to any gene: 5. This CDR3 reads CSVGQGGYTGELFF. In DNA form, the CDR3 reads TGCAGCGTTGGGCAGGGAGGGTACACCGGGGAGCTGTTTTTT.

The chain employs TRBV30 and TRBJ2-3; 10 nucleotides align to TRBD2. Germline assignment: CDR1 GTSNPN and CDR2 SVGIG (reference sequence). The CDR3 has 15 amino acids. V shed 2 bases, J shed 6 bases, and the junction held 8 bases outside the gene matches. CDR3 nucleotides: TGTGCCTGGAGTTCGAGGCTAGCGGGAGTGGATACGCAGTATTTT. It specifies CAWSSRLAGVDTQYF.

This clone was seen a handful of times. Other DNA variants within this sample encode the same CDR3. The V gene is TRBV6-6, the J gene TRBJ2-5; 7 bases map to TRBD2. V shed 0 bases and J 4 bases; nucleotides not matched to a gene: 2. Germline assignment: CDR1 MNHNY and CDR2 SVGAGI (reference sequence). The CDR3 spans 14 residues. CDR3 nucleotide sequence: TGTGCCAGCAGTTACTCCGGCGGGAGAGAGACCCAGTACTTC. Protein: CASSYSGGRETQYF.

About this clone: At the DNA level, this CDR3 is encoded by other sequences in the same sample as well. The chain employs TRBV7-2 and TRBJ2-5, with D unclear. V lost 3 bases, J lost 1 base, and 6 bases lay in between. The CDR3 has 13 amino acids. The germline CDR1 and CDR2 sequences are SGHTA and FQGNSA. The CDR3 DNA sequence: TGTGCCAGCAGCTTCTCCGGCCAAGAGACCCAGTACTTC. It specifies CASSFSGQETQYF.

The chain is built from TRBV25-1 and TRBJ2-5; TRBD1 matches 10 bases. The CDR3 has 15 amino acids. Germline CDR1 MGHDK, CDR2 SYGVNS. The V gene end was trimmed by 2 bases and the J gene end by 3 bases; junction bases not matched to a gene: 3. Here the CDR3 reads CASSELGTGEETQYF. The DNA of the CDR3 is TGTGCCAGCAGTGAACTAGGGACAGGGGAAGAGACCCAGTACTTC.

A word on this clone: The sample contains more than one DNA sequence encoding this CDR3. The chain couples TRBV5-6 to TRBJ1-1; TRBD1 might be the D (5 bases). Germline loops: CDR1 SGHDT, CDR2 YYEEEE. The V end was cut by 1 base, the J end by 5 bases, with 9 bases between. CDR3 size: 13 residues. The CDR3 loop reads CASSLRGGTEAFF. CDR3 coding DNA: TGTGCCAGCAGCTTGAGGGGTGGGACTGAAGCTTTCTTT.

The sample holds a few counts of this clone. V gene TRBV30 combines with J gene TRBJ2-5; 9 bases are shared with TRBD2. Germline values: CDR1 GTSNPN, CDR2 SVGIG (reference sequence). This CDR3 has 13 amino acids. Losses at the gene ends were 8 bases for V and 5 bases for J; bases not matched to a gene: 9. The CDR3 here is CAHRQRGVETQYF. The CDR3, as DNA: TGTGCCCATAGGCAGCGGGGGGTTGAGACCCAGTACTTC.

V and J are TRBV30 and TRBJ2-7, with D unresolved. V was pared by 5 bases and J by 12 bases, with 17 bases between. The CDR3 consists of 11 residues. Germline V gene lookup returns CDR1 GTSNPN and CDR2 SVGIG (reference sequence). CDR3 protein: CAWSIIGLPYF. The CDR3 bases are TGTGCCTGGTCGATAATAGGATTGCCGTACTTC.

The sample holds many counts of this clone. The V call is TRBV7-2, the J call TRBJ2-5; perhaps TRBD1 as D (6 bases). Germline CDR1 reads SGHTA; CDR2 reads FQGNSA. This CDR3 is 14 amino acids long. Trimming left V 3 bases short and J 5 bases short, with 13 bases between. CDR3 DNA sequence: TGTGCCAGCAGCTTCGACAGGTCCCTGGAGACCCAGTACTTC. Encoded protein: CASSFDRSLETQYF.